The 6 T cell receptor beta chains reported below all come from one sample, sequenced in a study of shared clonotypes between healthy human individuals (TCRdb year 2020). Library preparation was by the immunoSEQ multiplex PCR assay. TCRdb retrieved this table from immuneACCESS and kept in-frame rearrangements only. Not all clones are present; in checked studies, unresolved V genes account for under half, and no reason is known for the remainder. For this sample there are fewer than 850,000 clones; about 78% appear just once. 1.8% of the sample goes to the ten largest clones. Sample: memory CD4+ T cells sorted from blood. The cell subset or site label, read with the paper, signifies: CD45RA-negative fraction. Receptor source: a woman in her twenties or thirties in good health.

This chain links TRBV18 with TRBJ2-2, with a weak D call TRBD1 (6 bases). The V end lost 0 bases, the J end lost 3 bases, and 17 bases lay between the germline ends. The CDR3 contains 18 residues. Germline V gives CDR1 KGHSH, CDR2 LQKENI. This CDR3 is CASSPPGRLRQDTGELFF. The CDR3 nucleotides are TGTGCCAGCTCACCACCGGGCCGACTGCGACAGGACACCGGGGAGCTGTTTTTT.

The chain joins TRBV27 to TRBJ2-7, with D perhaps assigned TRBD1 or TRBD2 (5 bases each). Between the trimmed V and J ends, which lost 6 bases and 11 bases, there was a span of 17 bases. The CDR3 covers 12 residues. Germline V gene lookup returns CDR1 MNHEY and CDR2 SMNVEV (reference sequence). CDR3 amino acids: CASRTSEGLEYF. As DNA, the CDR3 is TGTGCCAGCAGAACCAGCGAGGGGCTAGAGTACTTC.

This chain joins TRBV18 and TRBJ2-1; the D is unclear. V dropped 0 bases and J dropped 7 bases, with 10 bases sitting between them. The length of the CDR3 is 14 residues. Germline CDR1 is KGHSH and CDR2 is LQKENI. CDR3 loop: CASSPPNALNEQFF. CDR3 coding DNA: TGTGCCAGCTCACCACCGAATGCGCTAAATGAGCAGTTCTTC.

This chain uses TRBV28 with TRBJ2-3; TRBD2 aligns across 9 bases. CDR1 MDHEN and CDR2 SYDVKM come from the germline V gene. V shed 5 bases, J shed 4 bases, and the junction held 13 bases outside the gene matches. CDR3 length: 17 residues. The CDR3 loop is CASSPRGSGRRADTQYF. As DNA, the CDR3 is TGTGCCAGCAGTCCAAGGGGTAGCGGGAGAAGGGCAGATACGCAGTATTTT.

The V and J genes are TRBV27 and TRBJ2-2; 7 nucleotides line up with TRBD2. J gave up 9 bases and V 4 bases, and 8 bases lay outside the gene matches. The CDR3 runs 14 residues. The germline gives CDR1 MNHEY, CDR2 SMNVEV (reference sequence). Here the CDR3 DNA reads TGTGCCAGCAGTTCGACTAGCTCAAGGAGGGAGCTGTTTTTT. This codes for CASSSTSSRRELFF.

This chain links TRBV10-3 with TRBJ2-1; D might be TRBD2 (6 bases). The CDR3 extends over 14 amino acids. V was shortened by 4 bases and J by 4 bases, with 11 bases between the two germline ends. Germline V gives CDR1 ENHRY, CDR2 SYGVKD. The chain's CDR3 is CAISAGRDYNEQFF. In DNA form, the CDR3 reads TGTGCCATCAGTGCCGGGAGAGATTACAATGAGCAGTTCTTC.